What follows are 5 T cell receptor beta chains derived from one specimen sequenced in a study of blood T cell repertoires in COVID-19. The table came from immunoSEQ multiplex PCR; TCRdb's copy has only in-frame clones and leaves some out. The table has 300,000 to 400,000 clones, roughly 86% seen once. Sequencing was carried out using peripheral blood. These receptors were taken from a woman in her seventies with COVID-19, enrolled during active disease.

The J gene is TRBJ2-3, the V gene TRBV4-1, with 14 bases lining up with TRBD2. CDR3 length: 17 amino acids. V was clipped by 4 bases and J by 0 bases; unmatched bases: 3. Germline CDR1 MGHRA, CDR2 YSYEKL. The CDR3 is CASSLRTSGGSTDTQYF. DNA of the CDR3: TGCGCCAGCAGCCTCCGGACTAGCGGGGGGAGCACAGATACGCAGTATTTT.

V and J are TRBV18 and TRBJ1-2; 9 bases fit TRBD1. Trimming took 0 bases from V and 3 from J; bases not matched to a gene: 11. Germline CDR1 reads KGHSH; CDR2 reads LQKENI. CDR3 length equals 18 residues. The CDR3 reads CASSPPFGQGTHYYGYTF. As DNA, the CDR3 is TGTGCCAGCTCACCACCGTTCGGACAGGGGACGCATTACTATGGCTACACCTTC.

V usage is TRBV6-5 and J usage is TRBJ2-5, with D possibly being TRBD1 (5 bases). This CDR3 has 15 residues. With 5 bases removed from V and 4 bases from J, the gap between germline ends came to 17 bases. In germline, CDR1 is MNHEY, CDR2 SVGAGI. Here the CDR3 reads CASSPPSQGRETQYF. CDR3 bases: TGTGCCAGCAGTCCCCCATCTCAGGGTCGAGAGACCCAGTACTTC.

The gene calls are TRBV10-1 and TRBJ1-5; D possibly corresponds to TRBD1 (5 bases). V lost 7 bases and J 4 bases, leaving 11 bases between the germline ends. The germline gives CDR1 WNHNN, CDR2 SYGVQD (reference sequence). This CDR3 has 13 residues. The CDR3 here is CASMGRLNQPQHF. Written as DNA, the CDR3 is TGCGCCAGCATGGGGCGGCTGAATCAGCCCCAGCATTTT.

V is TRBV4-3 and J is TRBJ2-4; 8 nucleotides agree with TRBD2. V was pared by 0 bases and J by 0 bases, with 10 bases of the junction left unmatched. CDR3 size: 19 residues. Looked up from germline, CDR1 is LGHNA and CDR2 is YSLEER. CDR3 DNA sequence: TGCGCCAGCAGCCAAGATCTGGCGGGGGGTAAGCTAGCCAAAAACATTCAGTACTTC. Encoded protein: CASSQDLAGGKLAKNIQYF.